This TCR beta chain is from a study of blood T cell repertoires in COVID-19. Study at large: The study drew acute and convalescent COVID-19 samples from the United States, Italy and Spain. T cells, B-cell-depleted T cells, or PBMCs supplied cDNA or gDNA.

The repertoire was sequenced with immunoSEQ multiplex PCR; TCRdb's copy has only in-frame clones and lacks some. This sample carries about 310,000 clones, approximately 90% of them seen once, and the ten largest clones take around 9.5%. V shed 4 bases, J shed 3 bases, and the junction held 13 bases outside the gene matches. The CDR3 totals 20 residues. CDR1 and CDR2 from the germline V gene are LGHNA and YNFKEQ. Among Cohort 3 donors, those recovered had two negative PCRs, clearance, or symptom resolution. Sequencing was done on a sample of PBMCs or T cells enriched from blood (not recorded which). V usage is TRBV4-2 and J usage is TRBJ2-3, with TRBD2 matching 16 bases. This clonotype was obtained from a woman in her thirties or forties who had recovered from COVID-19. In DNA form, the CDR3 reads TGTGCCAGCAGCCTAACTCCGGGACTAGCGGGAGGGGGTCGGACAGATACGCAGTATTTT. This gives the protein CASSLTPGLAGGGRTDTQYF.